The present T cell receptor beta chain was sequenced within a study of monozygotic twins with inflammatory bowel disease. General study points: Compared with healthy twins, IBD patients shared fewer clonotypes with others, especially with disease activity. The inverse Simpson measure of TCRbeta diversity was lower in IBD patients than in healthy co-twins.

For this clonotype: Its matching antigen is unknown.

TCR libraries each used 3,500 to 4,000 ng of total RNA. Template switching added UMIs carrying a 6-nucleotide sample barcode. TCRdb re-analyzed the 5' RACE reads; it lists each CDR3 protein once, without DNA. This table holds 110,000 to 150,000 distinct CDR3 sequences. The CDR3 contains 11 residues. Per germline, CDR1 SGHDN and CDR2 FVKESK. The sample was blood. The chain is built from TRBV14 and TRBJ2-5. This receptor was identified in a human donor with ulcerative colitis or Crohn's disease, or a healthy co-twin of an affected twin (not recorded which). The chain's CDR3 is CASSQWETQYF.